Listed below are T cell receptor beta chains from one sample, sequenced in a study of CD8+ T cells in alopecia areata. TCRdb keeps only in-frame clones here, not all; method: immunoSEQ multiplex PCR. The top ten clones hold 3.5% to 5% of a sample with some 130,000 clones, roughly 58% of them seen once. The starting material was CD4+ T cells sorted from blood, obtained at week 0. The origin of the receptors is a human donor with alopecia areata. Both conserved end residues are part of each CDR3.

v_gene,len,CDR3aa
TRBV5-1,14,CASSYTSSTDTQYF
TRBV7-9,14,CASSLNMDAETQYF
TRBV4-1,15,CASSQDRGRTDTQYF
TRBV15,13,CATSRDPKNIQYF
TRBV4-1,15,CASSQDNLSTDTQYF
TRBV15,13,CATSRAREETQYF
TRBV18,12,CASSTDSPEAFF
TRBV2,12,CASSEAPDTQYF
TRBV10-3,13,CAISAAGDGSQYF
TRBV7-9,17,CASSLGTANLGGETQYF
TRBV2,15,CASRRISGNGYEQYF
TRBV27,15,CASSFEDRGRSTQYF
TRBV4-3,16,CASSWLAGGDGHEQYF
TRBV5-1,19,CASSLGGPASELRANVLTF
TRBV5-1,16,CASSGAAGSMNTEAFF
TRBV5-6,13,CASSLQGSYEQYF
TRBV29-1,14,CSVEKLADYNEQFF
TRBV5-6,13,CASSLYSNQPQHF
TRBV7-2,15,CASSPLLGIGETQYF
TRBV15,15,CATSRGLGFDQPQHF
TRBV18,13,CASSRDRTYEQYF
TRBV30,13,CAWSVGLEAEAFF
TRBV5-1,13,CASSLGGQYGYTF
TRBV7-9,14,CASRRTGISYEQYF
TRBV9,14,CASSGTPDTDTQYF
TRBV6-6,11,CASVALNEQFF
TRBV2,15,CASRGTSGSRETQYF
TRBV10-3,14,CAISERREGNEQYF
TRBV19,15,CASSPRGSGIGELFF
TRBV19,16,CASSMRDTESSYEQYF
TRBV2,15,CASIRTGQSTDTQYF
TRBV4-3,17,CASSLTYRLAGVDTQYF
TRBV11-2,12,CGSTGSGNTIYF
TRBV15,13,CATSIPLERTQYF
TRBV6-1,14,CASSESLVAGEQFF
TRBV5-6,15,CASSNGLGEPYEQYF
TRBV5-4,13,CASSIQSNEKLFF
TRBV19,16,CASSNMAGPPHNEQFF
TRBV5-1,17,CASSSYSLAGAPHEQFF
TRBV7-2,16,CASSLARLAGGDTQYF
TRBV6-1,10,CASSRRGYTF
TRBV2,18,CASSEASITGTARDGYTF